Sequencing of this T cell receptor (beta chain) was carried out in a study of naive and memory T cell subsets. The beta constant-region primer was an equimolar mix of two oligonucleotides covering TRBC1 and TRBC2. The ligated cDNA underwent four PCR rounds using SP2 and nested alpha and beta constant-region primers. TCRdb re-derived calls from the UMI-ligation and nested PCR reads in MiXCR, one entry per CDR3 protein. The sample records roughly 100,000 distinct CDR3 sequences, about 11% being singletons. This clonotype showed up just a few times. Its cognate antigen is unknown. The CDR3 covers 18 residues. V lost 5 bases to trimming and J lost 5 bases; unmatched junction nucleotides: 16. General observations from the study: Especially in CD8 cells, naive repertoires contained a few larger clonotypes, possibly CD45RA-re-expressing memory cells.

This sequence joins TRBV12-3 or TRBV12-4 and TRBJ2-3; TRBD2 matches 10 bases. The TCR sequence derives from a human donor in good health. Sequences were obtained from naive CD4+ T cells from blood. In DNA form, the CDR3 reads TGTGCCAGCAGTCCCCGGACTAGCGGAACTCTCGTGATAGATACGCAGTATTTT. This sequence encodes CASSPRTSGTLVIDTQYF.